A single sample is the source of the 11 T cell receptor beta chains below, sequenced in a study of early T cells in non-severe SARS-CoV-2 infection. One entry per CDR3 protein results from TCRdb running MiXCR on the 5' RACE reads. The sample lists roughly 63,000 distinct CDR3 sequences; around 12% were seen once. The sequencing input was whole blood. These receptors came from an adult who was a healthcare worker with PCR-confirmed SARS-CoV-2 infection or an uninfected control (not recorded which).

There are many counts of this clonotype. V is TRBV30 and J is TRBJ2-3; D remains ambiguous. Trimming cost V 0 bases and J 0 bases, with 4 bases left between them. CDR1 GTSNPN and CDR2 SVGIG come from the germline V gene (reference sequence). This CDR3 region has 13 residues. The CDR3 nucleotides are TGTGCCTGGAGTGTACGGAGCACAGATACGCAGTATTTT. This translates into CAWSVRSTDTQYF.

This clonotype occurred a few times. The chain employs TRBV20-1 and TRBJ1-1; TRBD1 aligns across 7 bases. After removal of 3 bases from V and 5 bases from J, the junction contained 6 bases not matched to a gene. The CDR3 runs to 13 residues. Germline CDR1 and CDR2: DFQATT and SNEGSKA (reference sequence). This CDR3 reads CSASRQGGTEAFF. DNA of the CDR3: TGCAGTGCTAGTAGACAGGGAGGAACTGAAGCTTTCTTT.

The V and J genes are TRBV28 and TRBJ1-1, with D uncertain. Germline assignment: CDR1 MDHEN and CDR2 SYDVKM. V dropped 8 bases and J dropped 4 bases, with 11 bases sitting between them. The CDR3 runs 12 residues. The CDR3 DNA reads as TGTGCCAGCTTTAGTAGAGCCACTGAAGCTTTCTTT. This translates into CASFSRATEAFF.

The chain links TRBV29-1 to TRBJ2-3; D is ambiguous. The germline V and J ends were trimmed by 0 bases and 1 base, with 11 bases remaining between them. In germline, CDR1 is SQVTM, CDR2 ANQGSEA. The CDR3 sequence is 15 residues long. The CDR3 reads CSVEDLGQGTDTQYF. The CDR3 bases are TGCAGCGTTGAAGATCTTGGGCAGGGCACAGATACGCAGTATTTT.

The rearrangement links TRBV18 to TRBJ2-7; possibly TRBD2 for D (5 bases). The CDR3 totals 14 residues. V lost 3 bases, J lost 6 bases, and 15 bases lay in between. The germline V gene has CDR1 KGHSH and CDR2 LQKENI. The CDR3 loop reads CASSPELVLGEQYF. CDR3 bases: TGTGCCAGCTCACCGGAACTAGTCTTAGGCGAGCAGTACTTC. The full variable domain, rest sourced from reference TRBV18 and TRBJ2-7, is NAGVMQNPRHLVRRRGQEARLRCSPMKGHSHVYWYRQLPEEGLKFMVYLQKENIIDESGMPKERFSAEFPKEGPSILRIQQVVRGDSAAYFCASSPELVLGEQYFGPGTRLTVT.

This clonotype was observed a handful of times. The chain couples TRBV9 to TRBJ2-1; TRBD2 matches at 8 bases. The V gene end was trimmed by 3 bases and the J gene end by 1 base; junction bases not matched to a gene: 3. Germline values: CDR1 SGDLS, CDR2 YYNGEE. This CDR3 comprises 15 residues. Here the CDR3 reads CASSASSGSYNEQFF. The CDR3 DNA reads as TGTGCCAGCAGCGCTTCTAGCGGGTCCTACAATGAGCAGTTCTTC.

The genes are TRBV9 and TRBJ2-7, with D possibly TRBD2 on 6 matching bases. The germline V gene encodes CDR1 SGDLS and CDR2 YYNGEE. V was cut by 3 bases and J by 3 bases, with 13 bases left in between. There are 14 residues in the CDR3. The CDR3 nucleotides read TGTGCCAGCAGCGGATCGGGACTGGGCTACGAGCAGTACTTC. Translation: CASSGSGLGYEQYF.

This chain connects TRBV29-1 to TRBJ2-3; D call uncertain. From germline, CDR1 is SQVTM and CDR2 ANQGSEA. The V and J ends lost 4 bases and 5 bases respectively, with 4 bases between them. This CDR3 is 10 amino acids long. CDR3 sequence: CSVVGDTQYF. The CDR3 DNA follows: TGCAGCGTTGTAGGAGATACGCAGTATTTT.

The chain is built from TRBV5-4 and TRBJ2-2; D is possibly TRBD2 (5 bases). Trimming stripped 0 bases from V and 11 bases from J, with 20 bases between. The CDR3 sequence is 16 residues long. Germline V gene lookup returns CDR1 SGHNT and CDR2 YYREEE (reference sequence). The CDR3 sequence: CASSLVPLEGGGELFF. DNA of the CDR3: TGTGCCAGCAGCTTGGTCCCCCTGGAAGGCGGAGGAGAGCTGTTTTTT.

This clonotype was seen more than once but under ten times. The V gene is TRBV3-1, the J gene TRBJ2-2; 7 nucleotides match TRBD1. The V and J ends lost 8 bases and 4 bases, in that order; junction bases with no gene match: 7. CDR1 LGHDT and CDR2 YNNKEL come from the germline V gene (reference sequence). The length of the CDR3 is 14 residues. CDR3 amino acids: CASVRTGFTGELFF. Here the CDR3 DNA reads TGTGCCAGCGTCCGGACAGGTTTCACCGGGGAGCTGTTTTTT.

This clonotype was detected many times. The chain uses TRBV2 and TRBJ2-1, with 8 bases aligning to TRBD1. Looked up from germline, CDR1 is SNHLY and CDR2 is FYNNEI. The CDR3 totals 15 residues. Trimming removed 6 bases from V and 0 bases from J; junction bases left unmatched: 4. CDR3 coding DNA: TGTGCCAGCAGCCCAGGACAGGGCTCCTACAATGAGCAGTTCTTC. This sequence encodes CASSPGQGSYNEQFF.